This TCR beta chain was profiled in a study of OX40 agonist ivuxolimab in advanced cancers. General study results and limits: Expanded clones tended on average to be more numerous among CD8+ T cells than CD4+. Low normalized clonal expansion also occurred in some nonresponding patients.

A remark on this clone: What it binds is unknown.

Germline assignment: CDR1 MDHEN and CDR2 SYDVKM. The ends lost 5 bases at V and 3 bases at J; junction bases unmatched: 9. The CDR3 consists of 15 residues. The method was immunoSEQ multiplex PCR; TCRdb's version includes in-frame clones alone and lacks a portion of them. The table has just over 95,000 clones, roughly 89% seen once. The TCR was taken from an adult with an advanced solid tumor such as melanoma, head and neck, liver or kidney cancer. The material was CD4+ or CD8+ T cells sorted from blood, obtained in a trial of the OX40 agonist ivuxolimab. The chain couples TRBV28 to TRBJ1-2; the match to TRBD1 covers 7 bases. CDR3 sequence reads: CASSVTRDSHYGYTF. The CDR3 DNA sequence: TGTGCCAGCAGTGTAACCCGGGACAGCCACTATGGCTACACCTTC.